This TCR beta chain emerged from a study of early T cells in non-severe SARS-CoV-2 infection. Looking at the study overall: Sequencing was performed on bulk RNA from unsorted whole blood, leaving chains unpaired. The study, taken as a whole, reports: Private and CD4 specificities were missed by VDJdb matching, which favored anti-spike CD8 responses.

Unique molecular identifiers were attached to individual cDNA molecules. TCRdb re-analysed the 5' RACE reads in MiXCR, keeping a single row per CDR3 protein. The table has more than 45,000 distinct CDR3 sequences, around 12% seen once; the top ten hold around 4.5%. This clonotype is medium-sized by share. Its specificity is not known. The germline V gene has CDR1 LGHNA and CDR2 YSLEER. The CDR3 contains 16 residues. V was pared by 0 bases and J by 9 bases, with 9 bases of the junction left unmatched. The material sequenced was whole blood. V is TRBV4-3 and J is TRBJ2-1, with 9 bases matching TRBD2. This TCR derives from an adult who was a healthcare worker with PCR-confirmed SARS-CoV-2 infection or an uninfected control (not recorded which). CDR3 DNA: TGCGCCAGCAGCCAAGATGCGGGGGGGTACGCCAGTGAGCAGTTCTTC. Translating gives CASSQDAGGYASEQFF.